The rows below give T cell receptor beta chains drawn from one sample of a study of T cell repertoires and HLA-DP antigens. Antigen specificity for these receptors is unknown. Measured with immunoSEQ multiplex PCR; TCRdb has only the in-frame clones, and not every one. The data show 85,000 to 90,000 clones, approximately 86% seen once. Sequencing used CD4+ T cells from PBMCs. These receptors all stem from a man between 50 and 59 years old in good health and CMV-seronegative. Both conserved end residues are part of each CDR3.

>TRBJ1-6|TRBV5-6
CASSLERVDYYNSPLHF
>TRBJ1-2|TRBV5-1
CASSLGVGVSPYTF
>TRBJ1-1|TRBV18
CASSPLDRNTEAFF
>TRBJ1-6|TRBV2
CASSRGGQGNSPLHF
>TRBJ2-7|TRBV5-1
CASSLEGQGAREQYF
>TRBJ1-5|TRBV2
CASSPERSNQPQHF
>TRBJ2-2|TRBV18
CASSPSGTANTGELFF
>TRBJ2-2|TRBV4-3
CASSPRGGAGGLTGELFF
>TRBJ2-3|TRBV5-1
CASSSGPSTDTQYF
>TRBJ1-6|TRBV14
CASSQGLNSPLHF
>TRBJ2-7|TRBV7-2
CASSRLAGYEQYF
>TRBJ2-3|TRBV4-3
CASSQDLGDTQYF
>TRBJ1-2|TRBV7-2
CASSLVHRGGAGYTF
>TRBJ1-5|TRBV7-2
CASSFGQGAHQPQHF
>TRBJ2-6|TRBV18
CASSLDRAGANVLTF
>TRBJ2-3|TRBV7-6
CASSLAGGKSSTDTQYF
>TRBJ1-1|TRBV2
CASSETFAAFF
>TRBJ1-5|TRBV18
CASSPGQSNQPQHF
>TRBJ2-7|TRBV9
CASSGTGHHEQYF
>TRBJ2-3|TRBV5-1
CASSLVRGNYATDTQYF